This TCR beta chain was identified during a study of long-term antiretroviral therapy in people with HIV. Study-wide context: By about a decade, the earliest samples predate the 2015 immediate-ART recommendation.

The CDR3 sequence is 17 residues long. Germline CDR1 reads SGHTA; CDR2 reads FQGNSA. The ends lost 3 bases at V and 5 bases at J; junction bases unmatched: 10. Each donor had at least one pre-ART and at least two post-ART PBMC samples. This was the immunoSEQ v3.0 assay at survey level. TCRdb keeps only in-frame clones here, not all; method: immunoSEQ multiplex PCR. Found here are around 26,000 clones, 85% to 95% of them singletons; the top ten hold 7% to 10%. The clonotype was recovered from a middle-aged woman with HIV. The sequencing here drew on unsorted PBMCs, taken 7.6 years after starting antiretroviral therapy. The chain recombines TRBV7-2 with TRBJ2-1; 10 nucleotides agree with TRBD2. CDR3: CASSFHKLAGAHNEQFF. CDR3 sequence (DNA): TGTGCCAGCAGCTTTCATAAGCTAGCGGGGGCACACAATGAGCAGTTCTTC.